The source of this TCR beta chain is a study of CD8 T cells in Susac syndrome. Study-wide findings and caveats: The study recognized that the number of individuals in its TCR sequencing and HLA analysis was relatively small.

The CDR3 covers 14 residues. V lost 2 bases and J 1 base, leaving 8 bases between the germline ends. CDR1 KGHSH and CDR2 LQKENI come from the germline V gene. Remarks on this clonotype: Its antigen remains unidentified.

Sequencing of TCR beta covered CD8+ and CD4+ T cells obtained from blood. While CD8+ and CD4+ T cells were isolated negatively, TEMRA cells were enriched by FACS. With random hexamers, 0.5 to 1 ug RNA was reverse transcribed. Amplification of TCR beta CDR3 was carried out by immunoSEQ multiplex PCR, which covered 54 Vbeta and 13 Jbeta segments. TCRdb independently ran MiXCR on the immunoSEQ multiplex PCR reads; one entry per CDR3 protein. This sample yields under 200,000 distinct CDR3 sequences, of which about 91% are seen a single time; 0.085% to 0.1% belongs to the top ten. V gene TRBV18 combines with J gene TRBJ1-1; D gene unclear. Sequences were obtained from CD4+ T cells from PBMCs. The sequence derives from a human donor with Susac syndrome. The CDR3: CASSPFSQNTEAFF. The CDR3 nucleotides are TGTGCCAGCTCACCATTTAGTCAGAACACTGAAGCTTTCTTT. The full variable domain, completed using reference TRBV18 and TRBJ1-1, is NAGVMQNPRHLVRRRGQEARLRCSPMKGHSHVYWYRQLPEEGLKFMVYLQKENIIDESGMPKERFSAEFPKEGPSILRIQQVVRGDSAAYFCASSPFSQNTEAFFGQGTRLTVV.